A selection of T cell receptor beta chains follows, all from one sample in a study of PD-1 blockade in classical Hodgkin lymphoma. Measured with immunoSEQ multiplex PCR; TCRdb has only the in-frame clones, and not every one. The table records around 50,000 clones, around 74% of them present only once. The sequencing here drew on peripheral blood mononuclear cells (PBMCs), taken before the fourth cycle of nivolumab. These receptors were obtained from a human donor with classical Hodgkin lymphoma. Each CDR3 is given with its conserved first and last residue. The D gene is left open where the match is weak. Where a row states a size, it is once, few, many or the class of an expanded clone; other rows omit it.

v_call	d_call	j_call	clone_size	cdr3_nt	cdr3_aa
TRBV5-4	TRBD2	TRBJ2-2	NA	TGTGCCAGCAGCTCCCGGGGGGGCTCGGAAACCGGGGAGCTGTTTTTT	CASSSRGGSETGELFF
TRBV5-6	NA	TRBJ2-4	NA	TGTGCCAGCAGCCAGACGTGGATAGCCAAAAACATTCAGTACTTC	CASSQTWIAKNIQYF
TRBV18	TRBD1	TRBJ1-1	NA	TGTGCCAGCTCACGAACAGGGGCGGGAGCTTTCTTT	CASSRTGAGAFF
TRBV9	NA	TRBJ2-7	NA	TGTGCCAGCAGCGTAGAGCTCGGGACCTCCTACGAGCAGTACTTC	CASSVELGTSYEQYF
TRBV7-2	NA	TRBJ2-5	NA	TGTGCCAGCAGCCGAGGAACGCAAGAGACCCAGTACTTC	CASSRGTQETQYF
TRBV29-1	NA	TRBJ2-1	few	TGCAGCGTTCTAGCACGGACAGAATATGCCTACAATGAGCAGTTCTTC	CSVLARTEYAYNEQFF
TRBV7-9	TRBD1	TRBJ2-7	NA	TGTGCCAGCAGCTTAGAGGGGACAGCCTACTACGAGCAGTACTTC	CASSLEGTAYYEQYF
TRBV19	NA	TRBJ1-5	medium-sized	TGTGCCAGTACCCGAACAGGGTTTCGGCCCCAGCATTTT	CASTRTGFRPQHF
TRBV5-1	TRBD1	TRBJ1-2	NA	TGCGCCAGCAGCTTGGCCGGGACAGCTAACTATGGCTACACCTTC	CASSLAGTANYGYTF
TRBV28	NA	TRBJ2-5	NA	TGTGCCAGCAGTTTTCCTACAGCAGCGACCCAGTACTTC	CASSFPTAATQYF
TRBV9	TRBD2	TRBJ2-1	NA	TGTGCCAGCAGCGTAAGGACTAGCGGGATCGGTGAGCAGTTCTTC	CASSVRTSGIGEQFF
TRBV19	TRBD2	TRBJ2-1	few	TGTGCCAGTAGTGCCACCGGGACTATCTACAATGAGCAGTTCTTC	CASSATGTIYNEQFF
TRBV15	NA	TRBJ1-5	NA	TGTGCCACCAGCAGAGGGAAGGGTGACAATCAGCCCCAGCATTTT	CATSRGKGDNQPQHF
TRBV10-3	NA	TRBJ2-7	NA	TGTGCCAGCAGTTACTCGACTTTACCAGGGAGGAACGAGCAGTACTTC	CASSYSTLPGRNEQYF
TRBV7-9	TRBD1	TRBJ2-1	NA	TGTGCCAGCAGCCCCTGGACAGGGGCGTACAATGAGCAGTTCTTC	CASSPWTGAYNEQFF
TRBV18	NA	TRBJ1-2	NA	TGTGCCAGCTCCCATTCCGGGCCTCCTACAGCGAACTATGGCTACACCTTC	CASSHSGPPTANYGYTF
TRBV29-1	NA	TRBJ2-6	NA	TGCAGCGTTTTTGACAGGACAGAGAGCTCTGGGGCCAACGTCCTGACTTTC	CSVFDRTESSGANVLTF
TRBV30	NA	TRBJ2-7	NA	TGTGCCTGGGCTTACTCCTACGAGCAGTACTTC	CAWAYSYEQYF
TRBV13	NA	TRBJ1-3	NA	TGTGCCAGCAGCTTAACGGACAGCTATGGAAACACCATATATTTT	CASSLTDSYGNTIYF
TRBV6-1	TRBD2	TRBJ2-3	NA	TGTGCCAGCAGCGGACTAGCGGGAGGGGCAGATACGCAGTATTTT	CASSGLAGGADTQYF